This TCR beta chain originates from a study of T cells in Graves' hyperthyroidism and ophthalmopathy. RNA transcripts provided the source from which TCR beta CDR3 regions were amplified. Primed by the HTBI set, a first-round RT-PCR was run on the TCR CDR3. Via MiXCR, TCRdb re-called the multiplex PCR reads, giving one row per CDR3 protein. This sample has under 350,000 distinct CDR3 sequences, with approximately 22% found just once. In the case of this clonotype: Its cognate antigen is unknown.

Study results and caveats: Blood also carried most thyroid clonotypes expanded above 0.001.

Input material: blood. The receptor was isolated from a woman in her forties or fifties with Graves' hyperthyroidism.

CDR3 sequence reads: CASRRTRQVVTDTQYF. As DNA, the CDR3 is TGTGCCAGCAGGCGTACAAGACAGGTGGTCACAGATACGCAGTATTTT. V is TRBV6-1 and J is TRBJ2-3; maybe TRBD1 (6 bases). Germline-derived CDR1 and CDR2 are MNHNS and SASEGT. The CDR3 extends over 16 amino acids. Between the trimmed V and J ends, which lost 6 bases and 2 bases, there was a span of 18 bases.